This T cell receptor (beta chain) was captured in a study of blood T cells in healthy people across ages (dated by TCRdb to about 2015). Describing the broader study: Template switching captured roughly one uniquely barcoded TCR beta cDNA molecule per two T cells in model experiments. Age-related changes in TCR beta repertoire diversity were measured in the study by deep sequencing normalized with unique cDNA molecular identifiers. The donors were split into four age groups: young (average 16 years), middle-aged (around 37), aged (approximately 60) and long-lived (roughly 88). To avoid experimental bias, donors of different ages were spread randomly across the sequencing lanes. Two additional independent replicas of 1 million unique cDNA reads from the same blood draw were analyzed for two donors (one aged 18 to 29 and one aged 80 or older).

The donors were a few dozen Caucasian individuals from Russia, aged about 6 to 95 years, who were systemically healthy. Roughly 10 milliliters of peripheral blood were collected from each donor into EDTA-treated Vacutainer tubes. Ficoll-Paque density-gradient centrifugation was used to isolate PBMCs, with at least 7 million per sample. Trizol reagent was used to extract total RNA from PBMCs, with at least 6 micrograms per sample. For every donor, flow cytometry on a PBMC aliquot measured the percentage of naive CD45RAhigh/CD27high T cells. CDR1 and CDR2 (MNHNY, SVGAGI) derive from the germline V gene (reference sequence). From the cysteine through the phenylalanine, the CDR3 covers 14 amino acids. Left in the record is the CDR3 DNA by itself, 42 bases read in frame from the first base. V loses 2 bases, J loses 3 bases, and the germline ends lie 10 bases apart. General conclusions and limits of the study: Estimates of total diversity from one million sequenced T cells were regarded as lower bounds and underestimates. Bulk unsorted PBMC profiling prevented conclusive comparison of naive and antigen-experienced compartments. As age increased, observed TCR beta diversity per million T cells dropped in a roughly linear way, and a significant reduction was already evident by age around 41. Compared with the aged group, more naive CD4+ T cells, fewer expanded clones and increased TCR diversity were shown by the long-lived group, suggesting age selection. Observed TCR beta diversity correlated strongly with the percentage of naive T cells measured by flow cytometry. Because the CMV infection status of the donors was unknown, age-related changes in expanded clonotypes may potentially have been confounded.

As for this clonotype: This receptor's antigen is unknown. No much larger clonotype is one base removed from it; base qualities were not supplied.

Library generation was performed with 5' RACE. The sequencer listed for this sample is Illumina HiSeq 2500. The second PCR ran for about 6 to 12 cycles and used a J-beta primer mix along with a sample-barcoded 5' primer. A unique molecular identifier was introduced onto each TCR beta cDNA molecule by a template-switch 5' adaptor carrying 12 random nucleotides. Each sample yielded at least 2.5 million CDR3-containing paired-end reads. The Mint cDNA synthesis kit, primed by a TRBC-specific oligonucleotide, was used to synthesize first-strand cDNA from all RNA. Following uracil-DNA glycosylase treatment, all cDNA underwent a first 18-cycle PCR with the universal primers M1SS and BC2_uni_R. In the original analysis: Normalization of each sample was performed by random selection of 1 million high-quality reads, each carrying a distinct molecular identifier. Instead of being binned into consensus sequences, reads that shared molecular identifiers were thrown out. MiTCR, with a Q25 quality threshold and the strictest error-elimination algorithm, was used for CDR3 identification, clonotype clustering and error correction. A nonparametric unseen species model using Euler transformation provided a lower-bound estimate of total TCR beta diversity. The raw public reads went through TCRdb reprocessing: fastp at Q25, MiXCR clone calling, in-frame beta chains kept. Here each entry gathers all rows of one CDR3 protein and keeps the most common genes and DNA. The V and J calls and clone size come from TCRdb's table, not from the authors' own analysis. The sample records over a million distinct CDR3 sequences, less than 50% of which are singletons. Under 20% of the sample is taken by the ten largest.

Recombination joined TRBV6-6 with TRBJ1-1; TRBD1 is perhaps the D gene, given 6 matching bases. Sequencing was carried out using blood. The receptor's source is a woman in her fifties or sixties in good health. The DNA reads TGTGCCAGCAGTTACCAACAGGGCGACACTGAAGCTTTCTTT. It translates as CASSYQQGDTEAFF.